Sequencing of this TCR beta chain was carried out in a study of T cell changes during pregnancy in multiple sclerosis. Using immunoSEQ multiplex PCR, the repertoire was profiled, and TCRdb retains in-frame clones only, with some absent. The sample records 10,000 to 15,000 clones, around 94% being singletons. Germline V lookup: CDR1 LNHNV, CDR2 YYDKDF (reference sequence). Trimming took 1 base from V and 4 from J, leaving 4 bases between them. This CDR3 comprises 12 residues. This clone has only one observation. The source is a female donor with multiple sclerosis, enrolled in a pregnancy study. This specimen consisted of CD4+ T cells from peripheral blood mononuclear cells, obtained before pregnancy. The rearrangement joins TRBV15 to TRBJ2-5; no reliable D call. CDR3 sequence: CATSRGPETQYF. The CDR3 DNA is TGTGCCACCAGCAGAGGGCCAGAGACCCAGTACTTC.